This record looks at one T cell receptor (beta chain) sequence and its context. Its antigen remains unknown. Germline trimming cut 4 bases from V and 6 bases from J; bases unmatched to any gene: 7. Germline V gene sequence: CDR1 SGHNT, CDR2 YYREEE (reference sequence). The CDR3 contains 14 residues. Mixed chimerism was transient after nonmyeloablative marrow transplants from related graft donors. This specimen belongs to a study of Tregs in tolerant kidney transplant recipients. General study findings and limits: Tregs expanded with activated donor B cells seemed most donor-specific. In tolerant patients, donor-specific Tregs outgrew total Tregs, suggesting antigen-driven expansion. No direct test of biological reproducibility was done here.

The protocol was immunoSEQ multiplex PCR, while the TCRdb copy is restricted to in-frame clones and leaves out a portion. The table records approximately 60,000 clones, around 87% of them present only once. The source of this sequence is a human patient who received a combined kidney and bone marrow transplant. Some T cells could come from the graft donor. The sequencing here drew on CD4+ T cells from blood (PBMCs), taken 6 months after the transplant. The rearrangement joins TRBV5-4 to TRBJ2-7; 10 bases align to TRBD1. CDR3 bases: TGTGCCAGCAGCAGGAACCGGGACAGGGGCGAGCAGTACTTC. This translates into CASSRNRDRGEQYF.